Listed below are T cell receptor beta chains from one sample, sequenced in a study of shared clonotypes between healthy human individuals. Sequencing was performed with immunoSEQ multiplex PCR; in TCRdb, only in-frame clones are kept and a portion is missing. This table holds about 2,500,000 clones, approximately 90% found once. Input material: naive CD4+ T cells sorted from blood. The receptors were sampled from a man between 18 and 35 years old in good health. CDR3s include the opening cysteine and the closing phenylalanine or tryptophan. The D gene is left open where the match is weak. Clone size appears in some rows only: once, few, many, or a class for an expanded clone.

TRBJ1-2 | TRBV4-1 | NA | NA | TGCGCCAGCAGCCTCCAGGGACACCCTAACTATGGCTACACCTTC | CASSLQGHPNYGYTF
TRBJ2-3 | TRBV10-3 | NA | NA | TGTGCCACCCGGGAGAGCACAGATACGCAGTATTTT | CATRESTDTQYF
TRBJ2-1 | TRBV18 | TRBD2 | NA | TGTGCCAGCTCACCACCGGGGGGGGGTGAGCAGTTCTTC | CASSPPGGGEQFF
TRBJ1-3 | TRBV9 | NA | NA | TGTGCCAGCAGCGTAGAGGTCGGGGGATCCTCTGGAAACACCATATATTTT | CASSVEVGGSSGNTIYF
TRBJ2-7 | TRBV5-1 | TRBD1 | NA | TGCGCCAGCAGTCCTCTAGGGACAGGGATCTCCTACGAGCAGTACTTC | CASSPLGTGISYEQYF
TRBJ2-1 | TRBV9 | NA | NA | TGTGCCAGCAGCGTGTCTAGCGCGTACAATGAGCAGTTCTTC | CASSVSSAYNEQFF
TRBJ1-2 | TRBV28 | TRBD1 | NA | TGTGCCTCTGGGGACAGGTATGGCTACACCTTC | CASGDRYGYTF
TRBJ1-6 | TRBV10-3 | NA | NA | TGTGCCATCAGCCCAGGGGTGGGTTTTAATTCACCCCTCCACTTT | CAISPGVGFNSPLHF
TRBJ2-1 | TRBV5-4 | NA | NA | TGTGCCAGCAGCTTGGAGGGGCTGTCCTACAATGAGCAGTTCTTC | CASSLEGLSYNEQFF
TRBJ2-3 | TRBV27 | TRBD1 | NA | TGTGCCAGCCGTATCCGAGGACAGGGGGCAGATACGCAGTATTTT | CASRIRGQGADTQYF
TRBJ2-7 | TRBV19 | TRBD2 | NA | TGTGCCAGTAGTATAGTTCTAGCGGGAGCCTTCTACGAGCAGTACTTC | CASSIVLAGAFYEQYF
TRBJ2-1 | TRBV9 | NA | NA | TGTGCCAGCAGCGTAGTAGGCGCGAGCGATGTCAGTGAGCAGTTCTTC | CASSVVGASDVSEQFF
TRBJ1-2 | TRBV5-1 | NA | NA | TGCGCCAGCAGCTTATCCCCAAACTATGGCTACACCTTC | CASSLSPNYGYTF
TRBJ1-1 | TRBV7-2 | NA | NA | TGTGCCAGCAGCGCGACGGGCATGAACACTGAAGCTTTCTTT | CASSATGMNTEAFF
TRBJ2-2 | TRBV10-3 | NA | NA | TGTGCCATCTGGGACGGCTCGAACACCGGGGAGCTGTTTTTT | CAIWDGSNTGELFF
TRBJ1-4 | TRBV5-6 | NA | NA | TGTGCCAGCAGCTCTCTGACGGGGGCGCAGAAACTGTTTTTT | CASSSLTGAQKLFF
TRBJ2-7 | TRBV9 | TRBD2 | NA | TGTGCCAGCAGCGCGGGACTAGCGGGTGGGGGCGAGCAGTACTTC | CASSAGLAGGGEQYF
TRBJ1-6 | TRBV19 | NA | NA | TGTGCCAGTACCACGACATGGAGCTCCTATAATTCACCCCTCCACTTT | CASTTTWSSYNSPLHF
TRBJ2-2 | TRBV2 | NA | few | TGTGCCAGCAGCCAAGTTCCAGGGGAGCTGTTTTTT | CASSQVPGELFF
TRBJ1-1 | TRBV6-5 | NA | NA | TGTGCCAGCAGCCTCGCGACAGGGAACACTGAAGCTTTCTTT | CASSLATGNTEAFF
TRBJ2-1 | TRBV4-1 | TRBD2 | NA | TGCGCCAGCAGCCCCATTGGGCTAGCGGGGTTGGATGAGCAGTTCTTC | CASSPIGLAGLDEQFF
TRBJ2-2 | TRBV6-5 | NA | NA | TGTGCCAGCAGCGTCAGAGGCGGGGCGGCCGGGGAGCTGTTTTTT | CASSVRGGAAGELFF
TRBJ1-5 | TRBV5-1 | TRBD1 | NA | TGCGCCAGCAGCGCTACCTCAGGGGGCCCTAATCAGCCCCAGCATTTT | CASSATSGGPNQPQHF
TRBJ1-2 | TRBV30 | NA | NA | TGTGCCTGGAGTTCAGGGACTGGAGGCTACACCTTC | CAWSSGTGGYTF
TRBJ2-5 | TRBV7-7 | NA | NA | TGTGCTAGCAAAGCCACTGGGGAGACCCAGTACTTC | CASKATGETQYF
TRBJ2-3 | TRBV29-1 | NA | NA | TGCAGCGTGAGGACCTTGGCAGATACGCAGTATTTT | CSVRTLADTQYF
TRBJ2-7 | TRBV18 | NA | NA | TGTGCCAGCTCAAGCGACAGAACCTACGAGCAGTACTTC | CASSSDRTYEQYF
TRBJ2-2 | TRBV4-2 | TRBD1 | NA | TGTGCCAGCAGCCACCGGACAGGGATCCGGGAGCTGTTTTTT | CASSHRTGIRELFF
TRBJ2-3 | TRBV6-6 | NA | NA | TGTGCCAGCAGTTACTCGGCGACAGCCCCAGATACGCAGTATTTT | CASSYSATAPDTQYF
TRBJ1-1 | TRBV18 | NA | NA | TGTGCCAGCTCTCCAGACCTCGAAGCTTTCTTT | CASSPDLEAFF
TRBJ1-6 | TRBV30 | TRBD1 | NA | TGTGCCTGGAGGCCGGGACAGCCTAACAATAATTCACCCCTCCACTTT | CAWRPGQPNNNSPLHF
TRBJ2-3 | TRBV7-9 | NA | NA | TGTGCCAGCAGCTTACCGCCAGCACGGGTGGCCACAGATACGCAGTATTTT | CASSLPPARVATDTQYF
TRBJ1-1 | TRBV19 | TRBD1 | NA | TGTGCCAGTAGGAGGACAGGGGGCCCTGAAGCTTTCTTT | CASRRTGGPEAFF
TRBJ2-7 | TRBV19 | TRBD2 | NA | TGTGCCAGTAGTAATAGCGGGCGAGGCTACGAGCAGTACTTC | CASSNSGRGYEQYF
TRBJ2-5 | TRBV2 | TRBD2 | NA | TGTGCCAGCAGTAGACTAGCGGGGTACCAAGAGACCCAGTACTTC | CASSRLAGYQETQYF
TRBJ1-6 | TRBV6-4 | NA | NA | TGTGCCAGCAGTGAGACTAGGGGGGCACCCCTCCACTTT | CASSETRGAPLHF
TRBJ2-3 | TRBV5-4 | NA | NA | TGTGCCAGCAGCTTGACGCAGACTCTAGATACGCAGTATTTT | CASSLTQTLDTQYF
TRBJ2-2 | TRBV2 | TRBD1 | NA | TGTGCCAGCGTGGACAGGGGGAACACCGGGGAGCTGTTTTTT | CASVDRGNTGELFF
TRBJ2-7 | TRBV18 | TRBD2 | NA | TGTGCCAGCTCACTCGGGACTAGCGGCTCCTACGAGCAGTACTTC | CASSLGTSGSYEQYF
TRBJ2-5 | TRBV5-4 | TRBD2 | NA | TGTGCCAGCAGCTCTTCTAGCGGGGTCCGGGAGACCCAGTACTTC | CASSSSSGVRETQYF
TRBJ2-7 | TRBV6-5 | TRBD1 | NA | TGTGCCACCCTGGTGACAGGGAGCTCCTACGAGCAGTACTTC | CATLVTGSSYEQYF
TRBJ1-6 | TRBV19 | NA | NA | TGTGCCAGTAGTATTAGAGGGGAGAATTCACCCCTCCACTTT | CASSIRGENSPLHF
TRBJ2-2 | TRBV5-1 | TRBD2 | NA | TGCGCCAGCAGCCCCCTAGCGGGGGGCCAGGCCGGGGAGCTGTTTTTT | CASSPLAGGQAGELFF